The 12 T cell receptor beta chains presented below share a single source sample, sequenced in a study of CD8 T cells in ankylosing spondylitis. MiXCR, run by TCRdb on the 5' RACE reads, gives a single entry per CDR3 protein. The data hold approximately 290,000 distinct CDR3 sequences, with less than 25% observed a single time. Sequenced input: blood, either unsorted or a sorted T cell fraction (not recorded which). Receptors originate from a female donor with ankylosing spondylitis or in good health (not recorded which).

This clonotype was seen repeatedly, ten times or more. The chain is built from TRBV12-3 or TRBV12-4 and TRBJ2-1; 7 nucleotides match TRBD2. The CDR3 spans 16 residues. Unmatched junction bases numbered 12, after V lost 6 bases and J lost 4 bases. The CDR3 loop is CASSSAGGRVYNEQFF. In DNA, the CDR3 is TGTGCCAGCAGCTCGGCGGGCGGGAGAGTATACAATGAGCAGTTCTTC.

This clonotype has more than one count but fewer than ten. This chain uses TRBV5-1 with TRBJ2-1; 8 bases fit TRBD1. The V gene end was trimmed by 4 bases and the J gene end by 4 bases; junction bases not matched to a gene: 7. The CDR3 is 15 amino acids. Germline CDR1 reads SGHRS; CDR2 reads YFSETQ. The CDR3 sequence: CASSTGTGVYNEQFF. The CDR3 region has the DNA TGCGCCAGCAGCACAGGGACAGGAGTTTACAATGAGCAGTTCTTC.

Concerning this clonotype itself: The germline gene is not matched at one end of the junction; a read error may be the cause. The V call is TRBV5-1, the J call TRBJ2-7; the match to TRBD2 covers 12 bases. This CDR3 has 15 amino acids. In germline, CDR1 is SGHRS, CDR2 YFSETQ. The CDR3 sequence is CASILVLAGGREQYF. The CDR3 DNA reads TGCGCCAGCATCTTGGTCCTAGCGGGAGGGCGCGAGCAGTACTTC.

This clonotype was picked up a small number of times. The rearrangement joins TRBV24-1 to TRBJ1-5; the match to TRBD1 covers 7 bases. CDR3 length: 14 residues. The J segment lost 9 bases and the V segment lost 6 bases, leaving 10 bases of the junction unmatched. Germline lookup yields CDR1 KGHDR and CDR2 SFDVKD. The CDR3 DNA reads TGTGCCACCAGTCCGGGACAGAGGGCCCGGCCCCAGCATTTT. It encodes CATSPGQRARPQHF.

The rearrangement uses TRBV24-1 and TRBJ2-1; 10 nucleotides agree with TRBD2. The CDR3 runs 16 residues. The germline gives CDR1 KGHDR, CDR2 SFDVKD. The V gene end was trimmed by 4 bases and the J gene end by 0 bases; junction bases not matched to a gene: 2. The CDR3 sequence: CATSEASGSSYNEQFF. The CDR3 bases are TGTGCCACCAGTGAGGCTAGCGGGAGCTCCTACAATGAGCAGTTCTTC.

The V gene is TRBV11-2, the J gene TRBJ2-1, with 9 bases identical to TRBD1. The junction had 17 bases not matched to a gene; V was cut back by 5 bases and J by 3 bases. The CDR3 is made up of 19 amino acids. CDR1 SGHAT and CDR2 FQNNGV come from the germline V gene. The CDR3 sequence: CASSRSGTGNQPNYNEQFF. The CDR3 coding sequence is TGTGCCAGCAGCCGATCCGGGACAGGGAATCAACCGAACTACAATGAGCAGTTCTTC. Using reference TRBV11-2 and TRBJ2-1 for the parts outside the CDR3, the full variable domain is EAGVAQSPRYKIIEKRQSVAFWCNPISGHATLYWYQQILGQGPKLLIQFQNNGVVDDSQLPKDRFSAERLKGVDSTLKIQPAKLEDSAVYLCASSRSGTGNQPNYNEQFFGPGTRLTVL.

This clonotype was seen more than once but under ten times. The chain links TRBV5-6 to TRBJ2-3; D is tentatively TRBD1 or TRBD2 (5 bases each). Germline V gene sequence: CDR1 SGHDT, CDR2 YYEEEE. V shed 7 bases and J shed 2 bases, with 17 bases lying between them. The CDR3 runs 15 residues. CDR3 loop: CASDFLGRDTDTQYF. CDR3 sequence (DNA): TGTGCCAGCGATTTTCTGGGACGGGACACAGATACGCAGTATTTT. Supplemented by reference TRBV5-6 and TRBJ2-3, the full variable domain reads DAGVTQSPTHLIKTRGQQVTLRCSPKSGHDTVSWYQQALGQGPQFIFQYYEEEERQRGNFPDRFSGHQFPNYSSELNVNALLLGDSALYLCASDFLGRDTDTQYFGPGTRLTVL.

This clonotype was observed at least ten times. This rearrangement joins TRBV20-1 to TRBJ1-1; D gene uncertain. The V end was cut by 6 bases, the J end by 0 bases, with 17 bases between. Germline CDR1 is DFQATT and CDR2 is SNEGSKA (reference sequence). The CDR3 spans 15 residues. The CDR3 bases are TGCAGTGCCAACTCAGCCTCTCCCATGAACACTGAAGCTTTCTTT. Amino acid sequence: CSANSASPMNTEAFF.

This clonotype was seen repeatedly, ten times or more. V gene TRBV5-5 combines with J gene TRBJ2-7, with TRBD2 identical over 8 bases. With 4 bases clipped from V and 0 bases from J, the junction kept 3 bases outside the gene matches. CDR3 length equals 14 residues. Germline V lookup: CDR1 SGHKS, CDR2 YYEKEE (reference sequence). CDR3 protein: CASSRSGSSYEQYF. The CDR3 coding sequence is TGTGCCAGCAGCCGGAGCGGGAGCTCCTACGAGCAGTACTTC.

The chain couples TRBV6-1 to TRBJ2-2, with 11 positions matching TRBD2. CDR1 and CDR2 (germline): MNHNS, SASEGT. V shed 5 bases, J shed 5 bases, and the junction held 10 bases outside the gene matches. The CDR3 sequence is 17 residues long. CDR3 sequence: CASSRPSSGRLTGELFF. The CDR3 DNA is TGTGCCAGCAGTCGCCCATCTAGCGGGAGGTTAACCGGGGAGCTGTTTTTT.

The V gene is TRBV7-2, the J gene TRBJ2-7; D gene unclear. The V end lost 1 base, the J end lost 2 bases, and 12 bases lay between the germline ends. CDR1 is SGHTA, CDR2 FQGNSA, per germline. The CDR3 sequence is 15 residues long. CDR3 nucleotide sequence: TGTGCCAGCAGCTTAGAGGCCATTATAACCTACGAGCAGTACTTC. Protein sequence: CASSLEAIITYEQYF.

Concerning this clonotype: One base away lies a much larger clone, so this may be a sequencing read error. The DNA for the CDR3 is TGTGCCAGCAGTTTATTGCGAGATACGCAGTATTTT. It translates to CASSLLRDTQYF. The chain is built from TRBV28 and TRBJ2-3; D ambiguous. V lost 1 base, J lost 5 bases, and 4 bases lay in between. The V gene's germline CDR1 is MDHEN and CDR2 SYDVKM. The CDR3 is 12 residues long.